The 32 T cell receptor beta chains presented below share a single source sample, sequenced in a study of shared clonotypes between healthy human individuals. The table came from immunoSEQ multiplex PCR; TCRdb's copy has only in-frame clones and leaves some out. The sample lists some 790,000 clones, over 60% seen once, with under 2% in the top ten. Sequenced input: memory CD4+ T cells sorted from blood. Subset specified: CD45RA-negative fraction. All receptors come from a woman between 25 and 40 years old in good health.

The chain uses TRBV5-1 and TRBJ2-7; no firm D call. V shed 4 bases and J shed 4 bases, with 18 bases lying between them. Germline-derived CDR1 and CDR2 are SGHRS and YFSETQ. The CDR3 extends over 15 amino acids. The CDR3: CASSVSTSESYEQYF. CDR3 DNA: TGCGCCAGCAGCGTATCGACATCGGAGTCATACGAGCAGTACTTC.

This chain links TRBV18 with TRBJ1-5, with D perhaps matching TRBD1 (6 bases). V lost 5 bases, J lost 3 bases, and 8 bases lay in between. The germline V gene encodes CDR1 KGHSH and CDR2 LQKENI. CDR3 length: 13 residues. The chain's CDR3 is CASSGQLNQPQHF. The CDR3 DNA reads TGTGCCAGCTCAGGACAGCTCAATCAGCCCCAGCATTTT.

The V gene is TRBV18, the J gene TRBJ2-5; no definite D call. The V gene's germline CDR1 is KGHSH and CDR2 LQKENI. Trimming stripped 4 bases from V and 4 bases from J, with 7 bases between. CDR3 length: 12 residues. The CDR3 reads CASSLGRETQYF. The CDR3 DNA reads TGTGCCAGCTCACTCGGCAGAGAGACCCAGTACTTC.

The genes are TRBV5-6 and TRBJ1-4; D uncertain. V lost 1 base and J lost 0, with 1 base in between. The CDR3 consists of 13 residues. Germline loops: CDR1 SGHDT, CDR2 YYEEEE. CDR3 nucleotides: TGTGCCAGCAGCTTGACAACTAATGAAAAACTGTTTTTT. This codes for CASSLTTNEKLFF.

This clone was observed once. The chain employs TRBV28 and TRBJ2-2, with D possibly being TRBD2 (6 bases). V lost 5 bases to trimming and J lost 4 bases, with 17 bases between them. The CDR3 is 16 amino acids. The germline V gene has CDR1 MDHEN and CDR2 SYDVKM. CDR3 sequence: CASSQRWTKSTGELFF. The CDR3 coding sequence is TGTGCCAGCAGTCAGCGCTGGACTAAAAGCACCGGGGAGCTGTTTTTT.

This clone occurred a few times. The CDR3 DNA is TGTGCCAGCAGTTTACCTCCCTTAGCGGGAGGTTTCTGGAATGAGCAGTTCTTC. Translating it yields CASSLPPLAGGFWNEQFF. The chain has TRBV27 and TRBJ2-1; 10 bases match TRBD2. Trimming at V came to 2 bases and at J to 7 bases, leaving 14 bases not matched to a gene. Germline V gene sequence: CDR1 MNHEY, CDR2 SMNVEV (reference sequence). The CDR3 sequence is 18 residues long.

J is TRBJ1-5 and V is TRBV6-1; 7 bases line up with TRBD1. V gave up 4 bases and J gave up 3 bases; unmatched junction bases: 6. The CDR3 runs to 15 residues. CDR1 is MNHNS and CDR2 is SASEGT in the germline V gene. CDR3: CASSVTTGPNQPQHF. CDR3 DNA sequence: TGTGCCAGCAGTGTCACGACAGGGCCCAATCAGCCCCAGCATTTT.

As concerns this clone: This likely reflects a read error, since a far larger clone is one base away. Because the CDR3 is missing its conserved closing phenylalanine or tryptophan, this is likely a read error. The chain has TRBV29-1 and TRBJ1-2; D is unresolved. CDR1 and CDR2 (germline): SQVTM, ANQGSEA. With 3 bases removed from V and 2 bases from J, the gap between germline ends came to 7 bases. This CDR3 is 12 amino acids long. The CDR3 DNA reads as TGCAGCGTTGACCGTCCAAACTATGGCTACACCCTC. Protein product: CSVDRPNYGYTL.

The chain is built from TRBV28 and TRBJ1-4, with TRBD1 identical over 9 bases. CDR1 and CDR2 from the germline V gene are MDHEN and SYDVKM. V shed 5 bases and J 10 bases; nucleotides not matched to a gene: 8. This CDR3 has 14 residues. The CDR3 nucleotides are TGTGCCAGCAGTCAACAGGGGGCGCAAGGAAAACTGTTTTTT. Translation gives CASSQQGAQGKLFF.

The J gene is TRBJ1-3, the V gene TRBV7-2; D gene unclear. Germline CDR1 is SGHTA and CDR2 is FQGNSA. The CDR3 has 14 amino acids. V was trimmed by 5 bases and J by 1 base, leaving 9 bases between them. The CDR3 DNA is TGTGCCAGCAGCCCGTGGGGTTCTGGAAACACCATATATTTT. It specifies CASSPWGSGNTIYF.

The chain couples TRBV2 to TRBJ1-5, with D unclear. The V end lost 4 bases, the J end lost 6 bases, and 7 bases lay between the germline ends. CDR1 and CDR2 from the germline V gene are SNHLY and FYNNEI. The CDR3 is 12 residues long. This CDR3 is CASSGYGQPQHF. Written as DNA, the CDR3 is TGTGCCAGCAGTGGATATGGTCAGCCCCAGCATTTT.

The V call is TRBV2, the J call TRBJ2-7; 14 positions agree with TRBD2. V lost 6 bases and J lost 3; bases outside the gene matches: 4. This CDR3 contains 15 residues. The germline V gene has CDR1 SNHLY and CDR2 FYNNEI. Written as DNA, the CDR3 is TGTGCCAGCAGACAAGGGACTAGCGGGAGCTACGAGCAGTACTTC. This sequence encodes CASRQGTSGSYEQYF.

The CDR3 nucleotides read TGTGCCAGCAGCTTTAGGGGACAGGCCATTCAGTACTTC. It specifies CASSFRGQAIQYF. This chain connects TRBV13 to TRBJ2-4; TRBD1 aligns across 8 bases. The CDR3 consists of 13 residues. CDR1 and CDR2 (germline): PRHDT, FYEKMQ (reference sequence). V trimming: 3 bases; J trimming: 9 bases; junction bases outside the gene matches: 4.

This clone appeared once. V usage is TRBV6-6 and J usage is TRBJ2-1, with D unresolved. This CDR3 is 10 amino acids long. From germline, CDR1 is MNHNY and CDR2 SVGAGI (reference sequence). V lost 6 bases to trimming and J lost 7 bases, with 4 bases between them. The CDR3 DNA follows: TGTGCCAGCAGGATAAATGAGCAGTTCTTC. It yields the protein CASRINEQFF.

This clone came up a few times. The V call is TRBV27, the J call TRBJ2-1, with TRBD2 identical over 8 bases. The CDR3 contains 14 residues. CDR1 is MNHEY, CDR2 SMNVEV, per germline (reference sequence). V lost 6 bases, J lost 10 bases, and 11 bases stayed unmatched. The DNA of the CDR3 is TGTGCCAGCAGACCGCACATGGCGGGAGGAGAGCAGTTCTTC. Amino acid sequence: CASRPHMAGGEQFF.

The chain links TRBV7-9 to TRBJ1-5; 10 bases line up with TRBD1. Germline assignment: CDR1 SEHNR and CDR2 FQNEAQ (reference sequence). V was clipped by 5 bases and J by 7 bases; unmatched bases: 11. The CDR3 is 16 amino acids. DNA for the CDR3: TGTGCCAGCAGCGGGACCGGGACAGGGGTAGACCAGCCCCAGCATTTT. As protein: CASSGTGTGVDQPQHF.

This chain's CDR3 is CASSLDFWRGQETQYF. The DNA for the CDR3 is TGTGCCAGCAGCTTAGATTTTTGGCGTGGGCAAGAGACCCAGTACTTC. The chain joins TRBV11-2 to TRBJ2-5, with D unclear. The CDR3 runs to 16 residues. V was cut by 0 bases and J by 2 bases, with 13 bases left in between. Looked up from germline, CDR1 is SGHAT and CDR2 is FQNNGV. The full variable domain, completed using reference TRBV11-2 and TRBJ2-5, is EAGVAQSPRYKIIEKRQSVAFWCNPISGHATLYWYQQILGQGPKLLIQFQNNGVVDDSQLPKDRFSAERLKGVDSTLKIQPAKLEDSAVYLCASSLDFWRGQETQYFGPGTRLLVL.

This clone has a handful of counts. The V and J genes are TRBV27 and TRBJ1-5, with 10 positions matching TRBD1. Germline trimming cut 2 bases from V and 6 bases from J; bases unmatched to any gene: 13. The length of the CDR3 is 18 residues. Germline CDR1 MNHEY, CDR2 SMNVEV (reference sequence). DNA of the CDR3: TGTGCCAGCAGTTTACGGCCAGCCGGGACAGGGGTGATTCAGCCCCAGCATTTT. This sequence encodes CASSLRPAGTGVIQPQHF.

The chain is built from TRBV27 and TRBJ1-5; tentatively, D is TRBD1 (5 bases). Deletions cut 2 bases from V and 7 bases from J, with 12 bases between. The CDR3 consists of 14 residues. Germline loops: CDR1 MNHEY, CDR2 SMNVEV (reference sequence). CDR3 nucleotides: TGTGCCAGCAGTTTAAGGCAGGGTGGACAGCCCCAGCATTTT. Translated, it gives CASSLRQGGQPQHF.

The V and J genes are TRBV6-6 and TRBJ1-1, with a tentative D call TRBD1 (6 bases). V gave up 6 bases and J gave up 0 bases, with 11 bases separating them. The CDR3 consists of 14 residues. From germline, CDR1 is MNHNY and CDR2 SVGAGI (reference sequence). The CDR3 protein is CASRGQSMNTEAFF. The CDR3 DNA reads TGTGCCAGCAGAGGACAGTCAATGAACACTGAAGCTTTCTTT.

J is TRBJ2-3 and V is TRBV5-2; TRBD1 is the table's D call, not checked against the DNA. TRBV5-2 has pseudogene status. This CDR3 has 15 amino acids. CDR3 in DNA: TGTGCCAGCAGCCCACAGCGACAGGGTTCAGATACGCAGTATTTT. Its translation: CASSPQRQGSDTQYF.

This clone was observed once. The chain recombines TRBV5-1 with TRBJ2-7; 8 nucleotides line up with TRBD1. The CDR3 is 17 residues long. In germline, CDR1 is SGHRS, CDR2 YFSETQ. The junction had 13 bases not matched to a gene; V was cut back by 4 bases and J by 1 base. The CDR3 protein is CASSLNTGTGLSYEQYF. CDR3 sequence (DNA): TGCGCCAGCAGCCTAAACACCGGGACAGGACTTTCCTACGAGCAGTACTTC. Filled out from reference TRBV5-1 and TRBJ2-7, the complete variable domain reads KAGVTQTPRYLIKTRGQQVTLSCSPISGHRSVSWYQQTPGQGLQFLFEYFSETQRNKGNFPGRFSGRQFSNSRSEMNVSTLELGDSALYLCASSLNTGTGLSYEQYFGPGTRLTVT.

The chain employs TRBV6-5 and TRBJ1-2, with 8 positions matching TRBD1. Germline CDR1 reads MNHEY; CDR2 reads SVGAGI. The trim removed 6 bases at V and 7 bases at J, leaving 4 bases unmatched. CDR3 length: 12 amino acids. CDR3 bases: TGTGCCAGCAGAACAGGGGGGGGTGGCTACACCTTC. This gives the protein CASRTGGGGYTF.

The CDR3 loop reads CASSLRVLAGVFF. CDR3 sequence (DNA): TGTGCCAGCAGTTTACGGGTACTAGCGGGAGTGTTCTTC. The chain is built from TRBV28 and TRBJ2-1, with 11 bases lining up with TRBD2. Germline CDR1 MDHEN, CDR2 SYDVKM. This CDR3 contains 13 residues. Trimming cost V 2 bases and J 15 bases; bases outside gene matches: 6.

This clone occurred a few times. The rearrangement joins TRBV10-3 to TRBJ2-7, with 9 bases lining up with TRBD1. V shed 6 bases, J shed 2 bases, and the junction held 5 bases outside the gene matches. The CDR3 sequence is 14 residues long. CDR1 ENHRY and CDR2 SYGVKD come from the germline V gene. The CDR3 here is CAISRDRATYEQYF. The CDR3 nucleotides are TGTGCCATCAGCCGGGACAGGGCAACCTACGAGCAGTACTTC.

This clone was seen a few times. The chain couples TRBV13 to TRBJ2-6; no firm D call. Between the trimmed V and J ends, which lost 5 bases and 0 bases, there was a span of 17 bases. The CDR3 runs to 18 residues. In germline, CDR1 is PRHDT, CDR2 FYEKMQ (reference sequence). The CDR3 is CASSHRAKSFSGANVLTF. In DNA form, the CDR3 reads TGTGCCAGCAGCCACCGGGCTAAGAGTTTCTCTGGGGCCAACGTCCTGACTTTC.

This chain joins TRBV19 and TRBJ2-7; D not certain. Germline CDR1 is LNHDA and CDR2 is SQIVND (reference sequence). The CDR3 extends over 13 amino acids. With 6 bases removed from V and 0 bases from J, the gap between germline ends came to 9 bases. The CDR3 here is CASSRGFSYEQYF. CDR3 in DNA: TGTGCCAGTAGCCGAGGTTTCTCCTACGAGCAGTACTTC.

This clone has only one observation. The CDR3 DNA follows: TGTGCCAGCAGCCAAGATCGAGGGACTAGCTTTTTCTACGAGCAGTACTTC. This codes for CASSQDRGTSFFYEQYF. The rearrangement joins TRBV4-2 to TRBJ2-7, with 9 bases aligning to TRBD2. Germline CDR1 is LGHNA and CDR2 is YNFKEQ. CDR3 size: 17 residues. V lost 0 bases to trimming and J lost 3 bases; unmatched junction nucleotides: 9.

CDR3 DNA sequence: TGTGCCAGCTCACTGGTGTCGGGGGCGAACACTGAAGCTTTCTTT. Translated: CASSLVSGANTEAFF. The V and J genes are TRBV18 and TRBJ1-1; a possible D gene is TRBD1 (6 bases). The CDR3 spans 15 residues. Trimming pared 4 bases from V and 1 base from J, leaving 13 bases between. CDR1 is KGHSH, CDR2 LQKENI, per germline. Variable domain in full (rest from reference TRBV18 and TRBJ1-1): NAGVMQNPRHLVRRRGQEARLRCSPMKGHSHVYWYRQLPEEGLKFMVYLQKENIIDESGMPKERFSAEFPKEGPSILRIQQVVRGDSAAYFCASSLVSGANTEAFFGQGTRLTVV.

This chain uses TRBV5-1 with TRBJ2-1, with 10 bases lining up with TRBD2. The J segment lost 15 bases and the V segment lost 1 base, leaving 7 bases of the junction unmatched. Germline V gene lookup returns CDR1 SGHRS and CDR2 YFSETQ. CDR3 length equals 13 residues. CDR3: CASSLRLAGVVFF. CDR3 coding DNA: TGCGCCAGCAGCTTGAGGCTAGCGGGAGTGGTGTTCTTC.

The rearrangement uses TRBV4-1 and TRBJ2-2, with D tentatively TRBD1 or TRBD2 (5 bases each). The CDR3 length is 16 residues. V gave up 1 base and J gave up 7 bases, with 16 bases separating them. Germline V CDR1 and CDR2: MGHRA, YSYEKL. The DNA for the CDR3 is TGCGCCAGCAGCCAAGCCGGTGGGGGTACGGTCGGGGAGCTGTTTTTT. This translates into CASSQAGGGTVGELFF.

The gene calls are TRBV6-5 and TRBJ2-7, with 11 bases fitting TRBD1. The trim removed 8 bases at V and 3 bases at J, leaving 3 bases unmatched. The CDR3 sequence is 13 residues long. CDR1 MNHEY and CDR2 SVGAGI come from the germline V gene. The DNA of the CDR3 is TGTGCCAGCGGGGGGACAGGGGGCTACGAGCAGTACTTC. It translates to CASGGTGGYEQYF.